The 26 T cell receptor beta chains presented below share a single source sample, sequenced in a study of OX40 agonist ivuxolimab in advanced cancers. Using immunoSEQ multiplex PCR, the repertoire was profiled, and TCRdb retains in-frame clones only, with some absent. The table lists 16,000 or so clones, 86% of them singletons. Sequenced here: CD4+ or CD8+ T cells sorted from blood, sampled in a trial of the OX40 agonist ivuxolimab. These receptors came from an adult with an advanced solid tumor such as melanoma, head and neck, liver or kidney cancer.

The chain combines TRBV6-6 with TRBJ1-5; TRBD1 aligns across 9 bases. The CDR3 runs 14 residues. Germline V gene sequence: CDR1 MNHNY, CDR2 SVGAGI (reference sequence). J gave up 2 bases and V 5 bases, and 1 base lay outside the gene matches. Written as DNA, the CDR3 is TGTGCCAGCAGTCGGACAGGGGGCAATCAGCCCCAGCATTTT. It specifies CASSRTGGNQPQHF.

The chain couples TRBV4-2 to TRBJ2-7; D gene unclear. CDR1 and CDR2 (germline): LGHNA, YNFKEQ. V was pared by 0 bases and J by 4 bases, with 7 bases between. The CDR3 runs to 13 residues. The CDR3 DNA reads TGTGCCAGCAGCCAAGATTTTGTTTACGAGCAGTACTTC. This codes for CASSQDFVYEQYF.

This chain connects TRBV9 to TRBJ1-2, with unresolved D. The V gene lost 4 bases and the J gene lost 6 bases, with 19 bases spanning the gap. The length of the CDR3 is 15 residues. Germline CDR1 is SGDLS and CDR2 is YYNGEE. The CDR3 reads CASSFSGRLGNGYTF. The CDR3 bases are TGTGCCAGCAGCTTCTCAGGCAGGTTGGGAAATGGCTACACCTTC.

The chain links TRBV30 to TRBJ2-2; D call uncertain. The germline V gene has CDR1 GTSNPN and CDR2 SVGIG (reference sequence). Trimming removed 0 bases from V and 4 bases from J, with 6 bases in between. This CDR3 is 13 amino acids long. The CDR3 here is CAWSVGSTGELFF. The CDR3 DNA follows: TGTGCCTGGAGTGTGGGTAGCACCGGGGAGCTGTTTTTT.

This CDR3 is CATTLVGGNQPQHF. For the CDR3, the DNA is TGTGCCACCACCTTAGTCGGGGGCAATCAGCCCCAGCATTTT. The chain couples TRBV28 to TRBJ1-5, with D uncertain. The CDR3 runs to 14 residues. V was clipped by 10 bases and J by 2 bases, with 15 bases between them. Germline V gene lookup returns CDR1 MDHEN and CDR2 SYDVKM.

The rearrangement links TRBV29-1 to TRBJ2-7; tentative D call: TRBD2 (6 bases). V was trimmed by 4 bases and J by 1 base, leaving 8 bases between them. The CDR3 length is 12 residues. The germline CDR1 and CDR2 sequences are SQVTM and ANQGSEA. The DNA of the CDR3 is TGCAGCGTTGCACGGGAGTCCTACGAGCAGTACTTC. Residues: CSVARESYEQYF.

The J gene is TRBJ2-5, the V gene TRBV7-2, with D perhaps matching TRBD1 or TRBD2 (5 bases each). Germline V gives CDR1 SGHTA, CDR2 FQGNSA. V shed 1 base and J shed 7 bases, with 13 bases lying between them. CDR3 length: 14 amino acids. The CDR3 DNA sequence: TGTGCCAGCAGCTTAGTTGGGGGTCTGCGGACCCAGTACTTC. Protein: CASSLVGGLRTQYF.

This clone was seen more than once but under ten times. The CDR3 loop reads CASSLDSLNQPQHF. CDR3 coding DNA: TGTGCCAGCAGCTTAGACAGCCTCAATCAGCCCCAGCATTTT. The chain employs TRBV6-1 and TRBJ1-5; D may be TRBD1 (5 bases). This CDR3 contains 14 residues. Germline assignment: CDR1 MNHNS and CDR2 SASEGT. Between the trimmed V and J ends, which lost 6 bases and 3 bases, there was a span of 12 bases.

This chain links TRBV2 with TRBJ2-5, with D uncertain. This CDR3 has 14 residues. V shed 4 bases and J shed 0 bases, with 9 bases lying between them. The germline gives CDR1 SNHLY, CDR2 FYNNEI. The CDR3 DNA reads as TGTGCCAGCAGTGTAACAAAGTACCAAGAGACCCAGTACTTC. Protein: CASSVTKYQETQYF.

The chain uses TRBV28 and TRBJ2-1; 16 bases match TRBD2. The germline V gene encodes CDR1 MDHEN and CDR2 SYDVKM. The CDR3 consists of 20 residues. Unmatched junction bases numbered 7, after V lost 2 bases and J lost 0 bases. The CDR3: CASSLGTGLAGGPSYNEQFF. The DNA of the CDR3 is TGTGCCAGCAGTTTAGGGACGGGACTAGCGGGAGGGCCCTCCTACAATGAGCAGTTCTTC.

The sample holds one count of this clone. The chain couples TRBV27 to TRBJ2-1; either TRBD1 or TRBD2 may fit D (6 bases each). The V end lost 8 bases, the J end lost 4 bases, and 15 bases lay between the germline ends. Germline V CDR1 and CDR2: MNHEY, SMNVEV (reference sequence). The CDR3 is made up of 14 amino acids. The CDR3 loop is CASRTTQGYNEQFF. The CDR3 DNA follows: TGTGCCAGCCGGACTACACAGGGTTACAATGAGCAGTTCTTC.

This clone was seen a single time. The chain couples TRBV6-5 to TRBJ2-2; D is unresolved. Trimming shortened V by 5 bases and J by 5 bases, and 6 bases separated the two germline ends. CDR3 length: 12 amino acids. Germline values: CDR1 MNHEY, CDR2 SVGAGI. CDR3 in DNA: TGTGCCAGCAGTCTGACAACCGGGGAGCTGTTTTTT. Translated, it gives CASSLTTGELFF.

The chain has TRBV7-2 and TRBJ2-5; tentatively, D is TRBD1 (5 bases). This CDR3 has 14 amino acids. Germline V gene data show CDR1 as SGHTA and CDR2 as FQGNSA. Trimming removed 4 bases from V and 7 bases from J, with 16 bases in between. The CDR3 spells CASSSDTAFGTQYF. DNA of the CDR3: TGTGCCAGCAGCTCGGACACGGCGTTCGGGACCCAGTACTTC.

The J gene is TRBJ1-4, the V gene TRBV28, with a possible D match to TRBD1 (6 bases). Germline CDR1 MDHEN, CDR2 SYDVKM. Trimming removed 4 bases from V and 3 bases from J, with 12 bases in between. This CDR3 region has 15 residues. The CDR3 loop reads CASSSSTGPNEKLFF. In DNA, the CDR3 is TGTGCCAGCAGTTCCTCGACAGGCCCTAATGAAAAACTGTTTTTT.

This clone was seen once. The genes are TRBV30 and TRBJ1-2; no firm D call. Germline lookup yields CDR1 GTSNPN and CDR2 SVGIG (reference sequence). This CDR3 contains 13 residues. V was trimmed by 2 bases and J by 4 bases, leaving 11 bases between them. CDR3 bases: TGTGCCTGGAGTCACGGAGAACTCTATGGCTACACCTTC. It yields the protein CAWSHGELYGYTF.

The rearrangement links TRBV13 to TRBJ1-5; D remains unclear. From germline, CDR1 is PRHDT and CDR2 FYEKMQ (reference sequence). The CDR3 length is 12 residues. Trimming removed 1 base from V and 9 bases from J, with 7 bases in between. The CDR3 region is CASSLVTGPQHF. The CDR3, as DNA: TGTGCCAGCAGCTTAGTCACGGGGCCCCAGCATTTT.

The rearrangement joins TRBV19 to TRBJ2-1; weak D call: TRBD2 (7 bases). The germline V gene has CDR1 LNHDA and CDR2 SQIVND (reference sequence). V was cut by 1 base and J by 4 bases, with 11 bases left in between. The CDR3 contains 15 residues. CDR3 bases: TGTGCCAGTAGTATAGGAGGGAGGGGGTACAATGAGCAGTTCTTC. Amino acid sequence: CASSIGGRGYNEQFF.

This chain joins TRBV29-1 and TRBJ2-7; TRBD2 agrees at 10 bases. Germline CDR1 and CDR2: SQVTM and ANQGSEA. Unmatched junction bases numbered 17, after V lost 5 bases and J lost 1 base. The CDR3 extends over 18 amino acids. The CDR3 spells CSVLKLAGLSLPSYEQYF. CDR3 DNA sequence: TGCAGCGTTCTCAAACTAGCGGGACTTTCTCTTCCATCCTACGAGCAGTACTTC.

The gene calls are TRBV25-1 and TRBJ1-4, with D tentatively TRBD1 (5 bases). With 6 bases removed from V and 7 bases from J, the gap between germline ends came to 9 bases. Germline V gene lookup returns CDR1 MGHDK and CDR2 SYGVNS. This CDR3 region has 12 residues. This CDR3 is CASSAGGEKLFF. Written as DNA, the CDR3 is TGTGCCAGCAGCGCCGGGGGTGAAAAACTGTTTTTT.

The rearrangement uses TRBV4-1 and TRBJ2-7; tentatively, D is TRBD2 (6 bases). CDR3 length equals 14 residues. Deletions cut 9 bases from V and 0 bases from J, with 15 bases between. Germline V gene lookup returns CDR1 MGHRA and CDR2 YSYEKL. The CDR3 protein is CASSGLTSSYEQYF. The CDR3 DNA reads as TGCGCCAGTTCGGGACTGACGAGCTCCTACGAGCAGTACTTC.

The chain couples TRBV7-2 to TRBJ2-7, with D perhaps matching TRBD2 (6 bases). V was clipped by 2 bases and J by 5 bases, with 7 bases between them. The CDR3 covers 12 residues. Germline assignment: CDR1 SGHTA and CDR2 FQGNSA. The CDR3, as DNA: TGTGCCAGCAGCTTATGGGGGGACGAGCAGTACTTC. This gives the protein CASSLWGDEQYF.

This sequence joins TRBV29-1 and TRBJ2-1; 8 positions match TRBD2. J lost 5 bases, V lost 7 bases, and 4 bases had no gene match. The CDR3 totals 12 residues. Germline V lookup: CDR1 SQVTM, CDR2 ANQGSEA. The chain's CDR3 is CSAGLADNEQFF. The CDR3 bases are TGCAGCGCTGGACTAGCAGACAATGAGCAGTTCTTC.

The gene calls are TRBV7-2 and TRBJ1-3, with D perhaps matching TRBD1 (5 bases). The germline gives CDR1 SGHTA, CDR2 FQGNSA. This CDR3 is built from 15 residues. V was cut by 5 bases and J by 2 bases, with 13 bases left in between. The chain's CDR3 is CASSTGQPAGNTIYF. DNA of the CDR3: TGTGCCAGCAGCACAGGACAACCCGCTGGAAACACCATATATTTT.

The chain has TRBV29-1 and TRBJ1-1; unclear D gene. The CDR3 runs 12 residues. CDR1 and CDR2 (germline): SQVTM, ANQGSEA. V lost 0 bases and J 7 bases, leaving 9 bases between the germline ends. The CDR3 DNA reads as TGCAGCGTTGAAGACCAGTTGGGTGAAGCTTTCTTT. The encoded protein is CSVEDQLGEAFF.

V and J are TRBV25-1 and TRBJ1-1; D uncertain. This CDR3 has 12 amino acids. The ends were cut back, 6 bases at V and 1 base at J, with 6 bases in the middle. Germline CDR1 MGHDK, CDR2 SYGVNS. The CDR3 is CASSLWNTEAFF. CDR3 in DNA: TGTGCCAGCAGCCTGTGGAACACTGAAGCTTTCTTT.

The chain employs TRBV28 and TRBJ2-5; unclear D gene. CDR3 length equals 14 residues. V was trimmed by 5 bases and J by 6 bases, leaving 16 bases between them. The germline V gene has CDR1 MDHEN and CDR2 SYDVKM. The CDR3 bases are TGTGCCAGCAGTCAACTCCCTCGTGATCAGACCCAGTACTTC. Its protein product is CASSQLPRDQTQYF.